This entry is about one T cell receptor (beta chain). After removal of 5 bases from V and 9 bases from J, the junction contained 10 bases not matched to a gene. The CDR3 runs 14 residues. CDR1 and CDR2 (germline): SGHNT, YYREEE (reference sequence). Primers for the PCR totalled 60 Vbeta and 13 Jbeta. The repertoire was sequenced with immunoSEQ multiplex PCR; TCRdb's copy has only in-frame clones and lacks some. The table lists 130,000 or so clones, 84% of them singletons. This sample stems from a study of cytomegalovirus exposure and HLA in healthy donors. Looking at the study overall: In an earlier analysis, around 120 million unique TCR beta sequences were found from some 180 million T cells. From donors who were HLA-typed, an early data release held 81 million or so unique TCRs.

The sample comprised PBMCs. The chain combines TRBV5-4 with TRBJ2-4, with TRBD2 matching over 8 bases. This receptor was taken from a woman aged 18 to 35 in good health and CMV-seropositive. DNA of the CDR3: TGTGCCAGCAGGGCCGGGGGGGCCTCCCCCATTCAGTACTTC. Protein sequence: CASRAGGASPIQYF.